These T cell receptor beta chains were read from a single sample in a study of cytomegalovirus exposure and HLA in healthy donors. The assay was immunoSEQ multiplex PCR, and TCRdb's table has in-frame clones only and misses some. Of roughly 110,000 clones listed, around three quarters were seen once; the top ten hold 4.2%. The source material was PBMCs. The receptors were gathered from a male donor in good health and CMV-seronegative. The CDR3 runs from the conserved cysteine through the conserved F or W. The D gene is left open where the match is weak. Only some rows state a clone size, as once, few, many or a class for expanded clones.

abundance: -
v_gene: TRBV5-8
d_gene: -
j_gene: TRBJ1-5
CDR3nt: TGTGCCAGCAGCTTGATAGTGAGCAATCAGCCCCAGCATTTT
CDR3aa: CASSLIVSNQPQHF

abundance: -
v_gene: TRBV14
d_gene: -
j_gene: TRBJ2-5
CDR3nt: TGTGCCAGCAGCCAATTGCCCCGAATTCTGGCCAGAGGGCGTTCGGAGACCCAGTACTTC
CDR3aa: CASSQLPRILARGRSETQYF

abundance: -
v_gene: TRBV7-2
d_gene: TRBD1
j_gene: TRBJ1-2
CDR3nt: TGTGCCAGCAGCGCGGGACAGGGGGCGGTTGGCTACACCTTC
CDR3aa: CASSAGQGAVGYTF

abundance: -
v_gene: TRBV5-5
d_gene: TRBD1
j_gene: TRBJ2-7
CDR3nt: TGTGCCAGCAGCTTGACCGGACAGGATTCCTACGAGCAGTACTTC
CDR3aa: CASSLTGQDSYEQYF

abundance: -
v_gene: TRBV19
d_gene: -
j_gene: TRBJ1-1
CDR3nt: TGTGCCAGTAGAGAGGGACTCCGAGGCATGAACACTGAAGCTTTCTTT
CDR3aa: CASREGLRGMNTEAFF

abundance: once
v_gene: TRBV6-1
d_gene: TRBD2
j_gene: TRBJ2-7
CDR3nt: TGTGCCAGCAGTGATAACGGGTCTAGCGGGAGAGGTGGCCGCTACGAGCAGTACTTC
CDR3aa: CASSDNGSSGRGGRYEQYF

abundance: few
v_gene: TRBV27
d_gene: TRBD1
j_gene: TRBJ1-5
CDR3nt: TGTGCCAGCAGCCATGGGACAGGGCCCAATCAGCCCCAGCATTTT
CDR3aa: CASSHGTGPNQPQHF

abundance: -
v_gene: TRBV5-1
d_gene: TRBD1
j_gene: TRBJ2-7
CDR3nt: TGCGCCAGCAGCTCTGACGAGGGGGCTAGGTCCTACGAGCAGTACTTC
CDR3aa: CASSSDEGARSYEQYF

abundance: -
v_gene: TRBV7-2
d_gene: -
j_gene: TRBJ2-2
CDR3nt: TGTGCCAGCAGCTTATGGCGGGAAGGCGGGGAGCTGTTTTTT
CDR3aa: CASSLWREGGELFF

abundance: -
v_gene: TRBV30
d_gene: TRBD2
j_gene: TRBJ2-7
CDR3nt: TGTGCCTGGAGTTCGGGACTAGCTTTAACCGAGCAGTACTTC
CDR3aa: CAWSSGLALTEQYF

abundance: once
v_gene: TRBV18
d_gene: TRBD1
j_gene: TRBJ2-1
CDR3nt: TGTGCCAGCTCATCTGGACAGGCGAATGAGCAGTTCTTC
CDR3aa: CASSSGQANEQFF

abundance: few
v_gene: TRBV9
d_gene: TRBD2
j_gene: TRBJ2-2
CDR3nt: TGTGCCAGCAGCGTAGACGGGAGGGAGAGCGGGGAGCTGTTTTTT
CDR3aa: CASSVDGRESGELFF

abundance: -
v_gene: TRBV7-9
d_gene: -
j_gene: TRBJ2-1
CDR3nt: TGTGCCAGCAGCTTGGGCAGGGGAATAGCCGCGGTACTCTACAATGAGCAGTTCTTC
CDR3aa: CASSLGRGIAAVLYNEQFF

abundance: -
v_gene: TRBV5-1
d_gene: -
j_gene: TRBJ2-5
CDR3nt: TGCGCCAGCAGCCTTGCGTTAATGACAGCCCCACTGGAGACCCAGTACTTC
CDR3aa: CASSLALMTAPLETQYF

abundance: few
v_gene: TRBV7-2
d_gene: TRBD1
j_gene: TRBJ1-1
CDR3nt: TGTGCCAGCAGCCCCGCGGCAGGGGGCAAGGGAGCTTTCTTT
CDR3aa: CASSPAAGGKGAFF

abundance: -
v_gene: TRBV5-1
d_gene: -
j_gene: TRBJ1-5
CDR3nt: TGCGCCAGCAGCTTGGAGGGCAGGGGTGGTCAGCCCCAGCATTTT
CDR3aa: CASSLEGRGGQPQHF

abundance: -
v_gene: TRBV27
d_gene: TRBD2
j_gene: TRBJ2-1
CDR3nt: TGTGCCAGCAGTTCCTGGACTAGCGGGAGGGGTAAAAATGAGCAGTTCTTC
CDR3aa: CASSSWTSGRGKNEQFF

abundance: -
v_gene: TRBV6-5
d_gene: -
j_gene: TRBJ2-5
CDR3nt: TGTGCCAGCAGGATAGGGGGTGCGGGGACCCAGTACTTC
CDR3aa: CASRIGGAGTQYF

abundance: -
v_gene: TRBV2
d_gene: -
j_gene: TRBJ2-3
CDR3nt: TGTGCCAGCAGCCCCGGGGGAGGCAGCACAGATACGCAGTATTTT
CDR3aa: CASSPGGGSTDTQYF

abundance: -
v_gene: TRBV11-2
d_gene: -
j_gene: TRBJ2-1
CDR3nt: TGTGCCAGCAGCCTCCCGGAGGACAGTTCCTACAATGAGCAGTTCTTC
CDR3aa: CASSLPEDSSYNEQFF

abundance: -
v_gene: TRBV7-2
d_gene: -
j_gene: TRBJ2-3
CDR3nt: TGTGCCAGCAGCTTAGGCAGGCCTCGCACAGATACGCAGTATTTT
CDR3aa: CASSLGRPRTDTQYF

abundance: -
v_gene: TRBV7-9
d_gene: -
j_gene: TRBJ1-2
CDR3nt: TGTGCCAGCAGCTTTGGGGGGGGCGGTGGCTACACCTTC
CDR3aa: CASSFGGGGGYTF

abundance: -
v_gene: TRBV19
d_gene: TRBD1
j_gene: TRBJ2-1
CDR3nt: TGTGCCAGTAGGCCGGGACAGGGGGCGGATGAGCAGTTCTTC
CDR3aa: CASRPGQGADEQFF

abundance: -
v_gene: TRBV25-1
d_gene: -
j_gene: TRBJ2-5
CDR3nt: TGTGCCAGCAGTGCAGGGATAGCCGAGAACTTC
CDR3aa: CASSAGIAENF

abundance: -
v_gene: TRBV7-8
d_gene: TRBD2
j_gene: TRBJ2-1
CDR3nt: TGTGCCAGCAGGAAAGACCCCGAGCGGGAAGTCCTTAGGAATGAGCAGTTCTTC
CDR3aa: CASRKDPEREVLRNEQFF

abundance: -
v_gene: TRBV20-1
d_gene: TRBD2
j_gene: TRBJ2-1
CDR3nt: TGCAGTGCTAAACTAGCGGGTGAGCAGTTCTTC
CDR3aa: CSAKLAGEQFF

abundance: -
v_gene: TRBV6-1
d_gene: TRBD2
j_gene: TRBJ2-2
CDR3nt: TGTGCCAGCACCGGACTAGCGAACACCGGGGAGCTGTTTTTT
CDR3aa: CASTGLANTGELFF

abundance: -
v_gene: TRBV5-1
d_gene: -
j_gene: TRBJ2-1
CDR3nt: TGCGCCAGCAGCCTGTCTAGCTCCTACAATGAGCAGTTCTTC
CDR3aa: CASSLSSSYNEQFF

abundance: few
v_gene: TRBV5-1
d_gene: TRBD1
j_gene: TRBJ1-6
CDR3nt: TGCGCCAGCAGCCCAGAACAGGGGAGACATTCACCCCTCCACTTT
CDR3aa: CASSPEQGRHSPLHF

abundance: -
v_gene: TRBV30
d_gene: -
j_gene: TRBJ2-1
CDR3nt: TGTGCCTGGAGTGTCGGGTGGAATGAGCAGTTCTTC
CDR3aa: CAWSVGWNEQFF

abundance: -
v_gene: TRBV2
d_gene: TRBD1
j_gene: TRBJ1-2
CDR3nt: TGTGCCAGCACCGACAGGGGGCGAGATGGCTACACCTTC
CDR3aa: CASTDRGRDGYTF

abundance: -
v_gene: TRBV10-2
d_gene: TRBD1
j_gene: TRBJ2-6
CDR3nt: TGCGCCAGCAGTGATGGCCCCAGCGGACAGGGCTCTGGGGCCAACGTCCTGACTTTC
CDR3aa: CASSDGPSGQGSGANVLTF

abundance: -
v_gene: TRBV19
d_gene: -
j_gene: TRBJ1-5
CDR3nt: TGTGCCAGTACGGGGAGGGATGGCAATCAGCCCCAGCATTTT
CDR3aa: CASTGRDGNQPQHF

abundance: -
v_gene: TRBV7-8
d_gene: TRBD1
j_gene: TRBJ1-4
CDR3nt: TGTGCCAGCAGCTTAAGACACAGGGGCTCTAATGAAAAACTGTTTTTT
CDR3aa: CASSLRHRGSNEKLFF

abundance: -
v_gene: TRBV5-4
d_gene: TRBD2
j_gene: TRBJ2-1
CDR3nt: TGTGCCAGCAGTGTGAATAGCGGGAGATACAATGAGCAGTTCTTC
CDR3aa: CASSVNSGRYNEQFF

abundance: -
v_gene: TRBV9
d_gene: TRBD1
j_gene: TRBJ2-3
CDR3nt: TGTGCCAGCAGCATGGGACAGGAGCCGCGCACAGATACGCAGTATTTT
CDR3aa: CASSMGQEPRTDTQYF

abundance: -
v_gene: TRBV19
d_gene: -
j_gene: TRBJ2-7
CDR3nt: TGTGCCAGTAGTATCGGGGGTGGAAGCTACGAGCAGTACTTC
CDR3aa: CASSIGGGSYEQYF

abundance: -
v_gene: TRBV7-2
d_gene: TRBD2
j_gene: TRBJ2-7
CDR3nt: TGTGCCAGCAGCTTAAGGCTAGCGGGAGCCGAGCAGTACTTC
CDR3aa: CASSLRLAGAEQYF

abundance: -
v_gene: TRBV27
d_gene: -
j_gene: TRBJ2-7
CDR3nt: TGTGCCAGCAGTTTAACCCCGGACAGAACCTACGAGCAGTACTTC
CDR3aa: CASSLTPDRTYEQYF

abundance: -
v_gene: TRBV19
d_gene: TRBD2
j_gene: TRBJ2-7
CDR3nt: TGTGCCAGCAGCGCCTCTAGCGGCGCCTACGAGCAGTACTTC
CDR3aa: CASSASSGAYEQYF

abundance: -
v_gene: TRBV10-1
d_gene: TRBD1
j_gene: TRBJ2-7
CDR3nt: TGCGCCAGCAGTGAAGGGACAGGCCCCTACGAGCAGTACTTC
CDR3aa: CASSEGTGPYEQYF

abundance: -
v_gene: TRBV11-3
d_gene: TRBD2
j_gene: TRBJ2-5
CDR3nt: TGTGCCAGCAGCCCCGGGACTACGAAGTTAGAGACCCAGTACTTC
CDR3aa: CASSPGTTKLETQYF

abundance: once
v_gene: TRBV5-1
d_gene: -
j_gene: TRBJ1-1
CDR3nt: TGCGCCAGCAGCCTGGACAGAGTTGACACTGAAGCTTTCTTT
CDR3aa: CASSLDRVDTEAFF

abundance: -
v_gene: TRBV5-4
d_gene: TRBD2
j_gene: TRBJ2-5
CDR3nt: TGTGCCAGCAGCTTCCCCAGCGGGGCCCAAGAGACCCAGTACTTC
CDR3aa: CASSFPSGAQETQYF

abundance: -
v_gene: TRBV5-4
d_gene: TRBD1
j_gene: TRBJ1-2
CDR3nt: TGTGCCAGCAGCTTGGGGACAGGGGGCGGCTATGGCTACACCTTC
CDR3aa: CASSLGTGGGYGYTF

abundance: -
v_gene: TRBV5-6
d_gene: TRBD2
j_gene: TRBJ2-7
CDR3nt: TGTGCCAGCAGCTTGACGGCTAGCGGGAGGAGAAGTTACGAGCAGTACTTC
CDR3aa: CASSLTASGRRSYEQYF

abundance: few
v_gene: TRBV5-6
d_gene: -
j_gene: TRBJ2-7
CDR3nt: TGTGCCAGCAGCTTGGCTCTGCCCCCGGGTCCCTACGAGCAGTACTTC
CDR3aa: CASSLALPPGPYEQYF

abundance: -
v_gene: TRBV19
d_gene: -
j_gene: TRBJ2-7
CDR3nt: TGTGCCAGTAGTACCCCGGTGGGAGAGTACGAGCAGTACTTC
CDR3aa: CASSTPVGEYEQYF

abundance: once
v_gene: TRBV5-8
d_gene: TRBD2
j_gene: TRBJ2-7
CDR3nt: TGTGCCAGCAGCCGGGGACTAGCGGGAGGCGAGCAGTACTTC
CDR3aa: CASSRGLAGGEQYF

abundance: few
v_gene: TRBV28
d_gene: TRBD1
j_gene: TRBJ2-5
CDR3nt: TGTGCCAGCAGCTCGGGACAGCAAGAGACCCAGTACTTC
CDR3aa: CASSSGQQETQYF

abundance: -
v_gene: TRBV6-1
d_gene: -
j_gene: TRBJ1-5
CDR3nt: TGTGCCAGCAGTGAAACGGTCCGGGGTCAGCCCCAGCATTTT
CDR3aa: CASSETVRGQPQHF

abundance: once
v_gene: TRBV28
d_gene: -
j_gene: TRBJ1-2
CDR3nt: TGTGCCAGCAGCCCAACAAACTATGGCTACACCTTC
CDR3aa: CASSPTNYGYTF

abundance: -
v_gene: TRBV15
d_gene: -
j_gene: TRBJ1-1
CDR3nt: TGTGCCACCAGCAGAGAAGCCAGAGGCGAAGCTTTCTTT
CDR3aa: CATSREARGEAFF

abundance: -
v_gene: TRBV2
d_gene: -
j_gene: TRBJ2-3
CDR3nt: TGTGCCAGTGGACTGCGAATCACAGATACGCAGTATTTT
CDR3aa: CASGLRITDTQYF

abundance: -
v_gene: TRBV6-6
d_gene: -
j_gene: TRBJ1-4
CDR3nt: TGTGCCAGCAGTCCGCGGGGTGTCGGTGAAAAACTGTTTTTT
CDR3aa: CASSPRGVGEKLFF

abundance: -
v_gene: TRBV4-1
d_gene: -
j_gene: TRBJ2-7
CDR3nt: TGCGCCAGCAGCCTAAAGGGTGCGGGTGACTACGAGCAGTACTTC
CDR3aa: CASSLKGAGDYEQYF

abundance: -
v_gene: TRBV6-1
d_gene: -
j_gene: TRBJ2-3
CDR3nt: TGTGCCAGCAGTGAGGGCCTAGCGACAGATACGCAGTATTTT
CDR3aa: CASSEGLATDTQYF